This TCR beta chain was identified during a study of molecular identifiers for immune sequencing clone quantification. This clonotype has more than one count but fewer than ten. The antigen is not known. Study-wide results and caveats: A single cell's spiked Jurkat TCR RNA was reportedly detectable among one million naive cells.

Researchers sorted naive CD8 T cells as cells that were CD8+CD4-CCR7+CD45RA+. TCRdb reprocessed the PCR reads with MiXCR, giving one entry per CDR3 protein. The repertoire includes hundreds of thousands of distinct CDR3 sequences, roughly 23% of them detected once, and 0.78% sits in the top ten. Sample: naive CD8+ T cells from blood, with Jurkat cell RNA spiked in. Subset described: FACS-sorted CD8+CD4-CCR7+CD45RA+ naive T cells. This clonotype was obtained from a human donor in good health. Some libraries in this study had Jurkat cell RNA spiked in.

The CDR3 nucleotides read TGTGCCAGCAGCGTAGCGGGGTATATCACAGATACGCAGTATTTT. It codes for CASSVAGYITDTQYF. The chain uses TRBV9 and TRBJ2-3; the D gene is possibly TRBD2 (5 bases). Trimming took 0 bases from V and 2 from J, leaving 10 bases between them. The germline gives CDR1 SGDLS, CDR2 YYNGEE. The CDR3 is 15 amino acids.